The clone carrying this T cell receptor (beta chain) was counted between two and nine times. The antigen is unknown. This sample is part of a study of cytomegalovirus exposure and HLA in healthy donors. Overall study results and limits: Confirmation in vitro established that three CMV-associated chains were specific for CMV antigens.

PCR involved 60 Vbeta and 13 Jbeta primers. The data were produced by immunoSEQ multiplex PCR, yet TCRdb's version contains in-frame clones alone and is incomplete. The sample holds more than 150,000 clones; 75% to 80% are singletons and the top ten take 11% to 15%. The CDR3 loop spans 11 amino acids. The V and J ends lost 5 bases and 8 bases respectively, with 8 bases between them. In germline, CDR1 is SEHNR, CDR2 FQNEAQ (reference sequence). The TCR was taken from a man aged 45-65 years in good health and CMV-seropositive. V is TRBV7-9 and J is TRBJ2-3; no firm D call. Sequenced input: PBMCs. This chain's CDR3 is CASSLSGTQYF. In nucleotides, the CDR3 is TGTGCCAGCAGCCTAAGTGGTACGCAGTATTTT.